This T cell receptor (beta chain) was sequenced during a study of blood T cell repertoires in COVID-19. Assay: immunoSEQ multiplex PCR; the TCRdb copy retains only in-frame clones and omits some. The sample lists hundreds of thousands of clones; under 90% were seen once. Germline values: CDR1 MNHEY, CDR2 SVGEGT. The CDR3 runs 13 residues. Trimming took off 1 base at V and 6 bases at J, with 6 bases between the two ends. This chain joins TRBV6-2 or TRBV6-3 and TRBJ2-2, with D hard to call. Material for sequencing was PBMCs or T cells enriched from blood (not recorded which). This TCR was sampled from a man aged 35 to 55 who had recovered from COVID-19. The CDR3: CASSYLGAGELFF. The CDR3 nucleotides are TGTGCCAGCAGTTACTTAGGAGCCGGGGAGCTGTTTTTT.